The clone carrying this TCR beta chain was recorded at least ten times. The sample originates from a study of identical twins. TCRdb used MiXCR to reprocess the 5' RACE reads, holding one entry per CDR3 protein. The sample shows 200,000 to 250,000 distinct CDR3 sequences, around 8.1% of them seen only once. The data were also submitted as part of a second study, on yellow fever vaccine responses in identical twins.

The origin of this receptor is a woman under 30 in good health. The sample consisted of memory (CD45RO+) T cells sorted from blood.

CDR3 sequence: CASSPYRENTEAFF. The CDR3 coding sequence is TGTGCCAGCAGCCCGTACCGAGAGAACACTGAAGCTTTCTTT. The chain carries TRBV4-2 and TRBJ1-1, with no clear D. The V gene lost 4 bases and the J gene lost 1 base, with 10 bases spanning the gap. Germline assignment: CDR1 LGHNA and CDR2 YNFKEQ. The CDR3 spans 14 residues.